The 8 T cell receptor beta chains given below trace back to one sample, sequenced in a study of technical replicates of blood from several donors. Profiled with immunoSEQ multiplex PCR; TCRdb holds only in-frame clones, not every one. The repertoire includes some 48,000 clones, roughly 95% of them detected once, and 0.39% sits in the top ten. Sequencing was carried out using T cells isolated from PBMCs. The origin of the receptors is a human donor in good health.

The rearrangement uses TRBV5-4 and TRBJ1-1; 7 positions agree with TRBD1. Germline V gene data show CDR1 as SGHNT and CDR2 as YYREEE (reference sequence). Trimming at V came to 0 bases and at J to 2 bases, leaving 4 bases not matched to a gene. This CDR3 contains 15 residues. CDR3 bases: TGTGCCAGCAGCTTGGCAGGGGGAGGTAACACTGAAGCTTTCTTT. Protein sequence: CASSLAGGGNTEAFF.

The chain employs TRBV19 and TRBJ1-1; no clear D. This CDR3 is 14 amino acids long. Germline V CDR1 and CDR2: LNHDA, SQIVND (reference sequence). V was pared by 0 bases and J by 3 bases, with 8 bases between. In nucleotides, the CDR3 is TGTGCCAGTAGTATAGATCTCGAGGACACTGAAGCTTTCTTT. Its protein product is CASSIDLEDTEAFF.

The chain carries TRBV11-1 and TRBJ2-2, with D uncertain. Germline V CDR1 and CDR2: SGHAT, FQDESV (reference sequence). Trimming shortened V by 5 bases and J by 8 bases, and 6 bases separated the two germline ends. The CDR3 consists of 11 residues. The CDR3 nucleotides are TGTGCCAGCAGCGTTTCAGGGGAGCTGTTTTTT. Amino acid sequence: CASSVSGELFF.

The DNA of the CDR3 is TGTGCCAGCAGCTTAGGATGGGGACTCTCTGGGGCCAACGTCCTGACTTTC. It codes for CASSLGWGLSGANVLTF. The chain recombines TRBV7-6 with TRBJ2-6; perhaps TRBD2 as D (6 bases). Germline V gives CDR1 SGHVS, CDR2 FNYEAQ. The V end lost 1 base, the J end lost 0 bases, and 10 bases lay between the germline ends. This CDR3 spans 17 amino acids.

J is TRBJ1-3 and V is TRBV5-1; the D is unclear. This CDR3 is 15 amino acids long. Germline V lookup: CDR1 SGHRS, CDR2 YFSETQ. Trimming removed 6 bases at V and 4 bases at J, with 17 bases between. CDR3 DNA sequence: TGCGCCAGCAACGATACTCGGGAGTTAGGAAACACCATATATTTT. Protein sequence: CASNDTRELGNTIYF.

This chain links TRBV5-1 with TRBJ1-1; D perhaps matches TRBD1 (6 bases). This CDR3 region has 14 residues. CDR1 SGHRS and CDR2 YFSETQ come from the germline V gene. Between the trimmed V and J ends, which lost 2 bases and 5 bases, there was a span of 13 bases. CDR3 in amino acids: CASSFPGDGTEAFF. The CDR3 nucleotides read TGCGCCAGCAGCTTTCCAGGGGATGGGACTGAAGCTTTCTTT.

The rearrangement joins TRBV19 to TRBJ2-3, with 8 bases identical to TRBD2. J lost 4 bases, V lost 4 bases, and 10 bases had no gene match. The CDR3 runs to 16 residues. CDR1 and CDR2 (germline): LNHDA, SQIVND (reference sequence). Here the CDR3 DNA reads TGTGCCAGTAGTAAGAGGACTAGCTTACAAGCAGATACGCAGTATTTT. Its translation is CASSKRTSLQADTQYF.

The V gene is TRBV12-2, the J gene TRBJ2-3; TRBD1 was called by the table and not checked on the DNA. TRBV12-2 constitutes a pseudogene. The CDR3 runs to 16 residues. Written as DNA, the CDR3 is TGTGCAAGTCGCCTTATGTGGGACAGGGACACAGATACGCAGTATTTT. Residues: CASRLMWDRDTDTQYF.